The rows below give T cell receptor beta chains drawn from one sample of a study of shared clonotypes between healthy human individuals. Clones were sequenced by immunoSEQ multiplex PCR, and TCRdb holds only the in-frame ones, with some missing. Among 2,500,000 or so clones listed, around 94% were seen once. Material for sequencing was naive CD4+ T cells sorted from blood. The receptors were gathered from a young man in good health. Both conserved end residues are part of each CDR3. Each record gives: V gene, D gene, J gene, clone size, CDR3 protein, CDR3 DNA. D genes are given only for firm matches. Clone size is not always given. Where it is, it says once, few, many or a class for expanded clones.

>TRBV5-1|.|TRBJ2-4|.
CASSLGNPVWADIQYF
TGCGCCAGCAGCTTGGGGAACCCCGTGTGGGCGGACATTCAGTACTTC
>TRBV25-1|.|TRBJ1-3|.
CASSEGAGRGNTIYF
TGTGCCAGCAGTGAAGGAGCAGGGCGGGGAAACACCATATATTTT
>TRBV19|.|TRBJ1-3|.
CASRPNTGSGNTIYF
TGTGCCAGTAGACCCAACACAGGGTCTGGAAACACCATATATTTT
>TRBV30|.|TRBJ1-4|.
CAWSRGRVSPKEKLFF
TGTGCCTGGAGTCGAGGGCGGGTGTCTCCAAAGGAAAAACTGTTTTTT
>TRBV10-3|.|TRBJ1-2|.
CAISEGHPAGYTF
TGTGCCATCAGTGAGGGCCACCCGGCCGGCTACACCTTC
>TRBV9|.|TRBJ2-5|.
CASSVEGGWETQYF
TGTGCCAGCAGCGTAGAGGGGGGTTGGGAGACCCAGTACTTC
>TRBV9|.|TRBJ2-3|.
CASSVALVRGSTTDTQYF
TGTGCCAGCAGCGTAGCTTTGGTACGGGGGAGCACCACAGATACGCAGTATTTT
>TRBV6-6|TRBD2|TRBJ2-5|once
CASSYPKAGAETQYF
TGTGCCAGCAGTTACCCCAAAGCGGGAGCCGAGACCCAGTACTTC
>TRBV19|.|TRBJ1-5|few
CASMGRRDSNQPQHF
TGTGCCAGTATGGGGCGGCGGGATAGCAATCAGCCCCAGCATTTT
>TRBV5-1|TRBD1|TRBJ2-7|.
CASSSGQGFYEQYF
TGCGCCAGCAGCAGTGGACAGGGGTTTTACGAGCAGTACTTC
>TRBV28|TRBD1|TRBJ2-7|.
CASSRQGLAYEQYF
TGTGCCAGCAGTCGACAGGGGCTAGCCTACGAGCAGTACTTC
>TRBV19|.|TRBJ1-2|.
CASSLKSSGEYGYTF
TGTGCCAGTAGCTTAAAGTCCTCGGGAGAATATGGCTACACCTTC
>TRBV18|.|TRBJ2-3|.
CASSPLQGADTQYF
TGTGCCAGCTCACCACTTCAGGGAGCAGATACGCAGTATTTT
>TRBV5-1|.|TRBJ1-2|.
CASSLEVGLNNYGYTF
TGCGCCAGCAGCTTGGAAGTAGGGCTCAATAACTATGGCTACACCTTC
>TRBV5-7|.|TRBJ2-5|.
CATTGEAEQYF
TGTGCCACCACGGGTGAGGCTGAGCAGTACTTC
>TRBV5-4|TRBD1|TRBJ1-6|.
CATSGQEISPLHF
TGTGCCACCTCGGGACAGGAGATTTCACCCCTCCACTTT
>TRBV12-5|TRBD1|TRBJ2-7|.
CASGLVLGQGPHEQYF
TGTGCTAGTGGTTTGGTACTTGGACAGGGTCCCCACGAGCAGTACTTC
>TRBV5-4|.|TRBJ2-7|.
CASSLIPGSSYEQYF
TGTGCCAGCAGCTTGATTCCGGGATCCTCCTACGAGCAGTACTTC
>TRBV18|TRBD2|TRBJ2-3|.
CASSPPPGLGSYTQYF
TGTGCCAGCTCACCACCTCCGGGACTAGGGTCTTATACGCAGTATTTT
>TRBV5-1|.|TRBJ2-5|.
CASSFEGGQTQYF
TGCGCCAGCAGCTTCGAGGGAGGTCAGACCCAGTACTTC
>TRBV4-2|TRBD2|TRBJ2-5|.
CASSQVTSGGETQYF
TGTGCCAGCAGCCAAGTTACTAGCGGAGGAGAGACCCAGTACTTC
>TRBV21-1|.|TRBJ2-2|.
CASSTSGQGRPGELFF
TGTGCCAGCAGCACATCGGGACAGGGCAGGCCCGGGGAGCTGTTTTTT
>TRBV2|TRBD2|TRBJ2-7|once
CASSVRLAGLNYEQYF
TGTGCCAGCAGTGTCCGACTAGCGGGTTTGAACTACGAGCAGTACTTC
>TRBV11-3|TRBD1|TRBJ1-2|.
CASSLPQGVWNYGYTF
TGTGCCAGCAGCTTACCCCAGGGGGTCTGGAACTATGGCTACACCTTC
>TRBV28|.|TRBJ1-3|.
CASRGLGNTIYF
TGTGCCAGCAGGGGGCTTGGAAACACCATATATTTT
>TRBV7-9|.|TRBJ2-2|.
CASSPRSDNTGELFF
TGTGCCAGCAGCCCCAGGTCAGATAACACCGGGGAGCTGTTTTTT
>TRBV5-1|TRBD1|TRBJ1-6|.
CASSGGTVNSPLHF
TGCGCCAGCAGCGGGGGGACAGTTAATTCACCCCTCCACTTT
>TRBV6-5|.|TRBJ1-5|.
CASRRGRENQPQHF
TGTGCCAGCAGGAGGGGTAGGGAAAATCAGCCCCAGCATTTT
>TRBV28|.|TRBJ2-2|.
CASRLQVGVTGELFF
TGTGCCAGCAGACTCCAGGTGGGGGTCACCGGGGAGCTGTTTTTT
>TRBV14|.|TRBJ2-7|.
CASSQGEGLFYEQYF
TGTGCCAGCAGCCAAGGAGAGGGTCTGTTCTACGAGCAGTACTTC
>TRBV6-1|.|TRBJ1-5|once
CASSELAGYQPQHF
TGTGCCAGCAGTGAATTGGCAGGATATCAGCCCCAGCATTTT
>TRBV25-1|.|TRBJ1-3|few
CASSAAGGGNTIYF
TGTGCCAGCAGTGCCGCAGGAGGAGGAAACACCATATATTTT
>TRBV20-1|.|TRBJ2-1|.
CSARPILPQFF
TGCAGTGCTAGACCCATCTTACCGCAGTTCTTC
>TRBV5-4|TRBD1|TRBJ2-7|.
CASSFKGTARRTYEQYF
TGTGCCAGCAGCTTTAAGGGGACAGCCCGACGAACTTACGAGCAGTACTTC
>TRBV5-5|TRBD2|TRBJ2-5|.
CASSSGLAGEETQYF
TGTGCCAGCAGCTCGGGACTAGCGGGAGAAGAGACCCAGTACTTC
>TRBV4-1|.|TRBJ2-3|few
CASSQDRLSTDTQYF
TGCGCCAGCAGCCAAGACAGACTAAGCACAGATACGCAGTATTTT
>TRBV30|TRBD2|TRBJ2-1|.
CAWDQGLADFNEQFF
TGTGCCTGGGACCAAGGTCTAGCGGATTTCAATGAGCAGTTCTTC
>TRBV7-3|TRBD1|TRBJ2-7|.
CASSLMGTGSHEQYF
TGTGCCAGCAGCTTAATGGGGACAGGGTCCCACGAGCAGTACTTC
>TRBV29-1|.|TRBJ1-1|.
CSVKRAFEAFF
TGCAGCGTTAAAAGGGCTTTTGAAGCTTTCTTT
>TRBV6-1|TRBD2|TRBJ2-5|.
CASRLAGGPQETQYF
TGTGCCAGCAGACTAGCGGGAGGTCCCCAAGAGACCCAGTACTTC
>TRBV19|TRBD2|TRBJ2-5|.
CASMRGGALAQETQYF
TGTGCCAGTATGAGGGGAGGGGCTTTAGCGCAAGAGACCCAGTACTTC
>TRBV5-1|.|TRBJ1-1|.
CASSLLGSTVNTEAFF
TGCGCCAGCAGCTTGTTGGGCAGTACTGTGAACACTGAAGCTTTCTTT
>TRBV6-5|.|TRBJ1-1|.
CASSYSGPLWSEAFF
TGTGCCAGCAGTTACTCGGGCCCCCTATGGTCTGAAGCTTTCTTT
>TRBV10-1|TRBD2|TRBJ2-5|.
CASSEARAGDQETQYF
TGCGCCAGCAGTGAAGCCCGAGCGGGGGACCAAGAGACCCAGTACTTC
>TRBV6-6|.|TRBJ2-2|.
CASTSGETGELFF
TGTGCCAGCACTTCTGGGGAAACCGGGGAGCTGTTTTTT
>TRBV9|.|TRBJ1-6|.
CASSDRQLHNSPLHF
TGTGCCAGCAGCGATCGACAGCTACATAATTCACCCCTCCACTTT
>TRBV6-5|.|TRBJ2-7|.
CASSQGGEQYF
TGTGCCAGCAGTCAGGGTGGCGAGCAGTACTTC
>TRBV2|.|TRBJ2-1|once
CASSQAWDEQFF
TGTGCCAGCAGTCAGGCATGGGATGAGCAGTTCTTC
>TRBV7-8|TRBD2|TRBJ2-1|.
CASSLEPASGSLYNEQFF
TGTGCCAGCAGCTTAGAGCCGGCTAGCGGGAGTCTCTACAATGAGCAGTTCTTC
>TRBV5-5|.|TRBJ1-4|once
CASSAPGPQHEKLFF
TGTGCCAGCAGCGCACCGGGCCCCCAGCACGAAAAACTGTTTTTT
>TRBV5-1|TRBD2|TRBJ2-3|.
CASSPRAAGGTDTQYF
TGCGCCAGCAGCCCCCGTGCGGCGGGGGGAACAGATACGCAGTATTTT
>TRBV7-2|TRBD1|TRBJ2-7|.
CASSNRGFGFDEQYF
TGTGCCAGCAGCAACAGGGGTTTCGGATTCGACGAGCAGTACTTC
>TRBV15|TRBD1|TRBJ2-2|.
CATSRAGWTGPGELFF
TGTGCCACCAGCAGAGCGGGGTGGACAGGGCCCGGGGAGCTGTTTTTT
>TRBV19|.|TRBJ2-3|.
CASSNPGDTDTQYF
TGTGCCAGTAGTAATCCGGGGGACACAGATACGCAGTATTTT
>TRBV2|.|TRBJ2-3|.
CASSSRTFTDTQYF
TGTGCCAGCAGTTCCCGAACCTTCACAGATACGCAGTATTTT